This section outlines one T cell receptor (beta chain) sequence together with its context. Germline CDR1 and CDR2: MNHEY and SMNVEV (reference sequence). The CDR3 sequence is 18 residues long. V gave up 0 bases and J gave up 0 bases, with 12 bases separating them. These data originate in a study of control samples from healthy donors and cancer patients. Measured with immunoSEQ multiplex PCR; TCRdb has only the in-frame clones, and not every one. Among roughly 150,000 clones listed, 93% were seen once. The V and J genes are TRBV27 and TRBJ1-6; a possible D gene is TRBD1 (6 bases). The TCR originated in a man aged 45-65 years in good health. The sequenced sample was blood. CDR3 in amino acids: CASSLSTGLSSYNSPLHF. In DNA form, the CDR3 reads TGTGCCAGCAGTTTATCGACAGGACTGAGCTCCTATAATTCACCCCTCCACTTT.